The clone carrying this TCR beta chain was recorded many times. Its matching antigen is unknown. The data were obtained in a study of T cells in Graves' hyperthyroidism and ophthalmopathy. Study conclusions and caveats: The model made its ophthalmopathy prediction, and onset followed a median roughly six months later.

With V trimmed by 5 bases and J by 3 bases, 1 base remained unmatched. Germline V gives CDR1 SQVTM, CDR2 ANQGSEA. CDR3 size: 13 residues. The TCR beta CDR3 regions underwent amplification using RNA transcripts as the source. An initial round of RT-PCR targeting the TCR CDR3 relied on the HTBI primer set. Via MiXCR, TCRdb re-called the multiplex PCR reads, giving one row per CDR3 protein. The repertoire holds around 520,000 distinct CDR3 sequences, 14% seen once, with around 13% in the top ten. The receptor was derived from a middle-aged woman with Graves' hyperthyroidism. The chain has TRBV29-1 and TRBJ2-6; 7 positions match TRBD1. The sequenced material came from blood. In DNA form, the CDR3 reads TGCAGCGTTACAGGGGTTGGGGCCAACGTCCTGACTTTC. Translated, it gives CSVTGVGANVLTF.